This TCR beta chain is from a study of T cell responses to AZD1222 COVID-19 vaccine. Study results and limitations: Rises in breadth and depth of Spike-specific TCRs came after two AZD1222 doses. Clonal diversity was possibly underestimated; the donors were predominantly white British and more often female. Reports say nearly half of spike-specific TCRs go after unmutated variant regions. Spike-spanning, vaccine-associated CD4 TCRs were dominant at 160-218 and 743-854.

Between the trimmed V and J ends, which lost 0 bases and 0 bases, there was a span of 6 bases. The CDR3 is 15 residues long. Germline values: CDR1 SGHVS, CDR2 FQNEAQ. As concerns this clone: Its antigen is unidentified.

Sequencing was performed with immunoSEQ multiplex PCR; in TCRdb, only in-frame clones are kept and a portion is missing. Of 70,000 to 95,000 clones listed, roughly nine tenths are singletons. The specimen was peripheral blood, collected on day 0 of MenACWY control vaccination. The J gene is TRBJ1-3, the V gene TRBV7-8; D not certain. This clonotype was obtained from an adult in good health. CDR3 nucleotide sequence: TGTGCCAGCAGCTTAGCGGAAGGCTCTGGAAACACCATATATTTT. It codes for CASSLAEGSGNTIYF.